This T cell receptor (beta chain) stems from a study of cytotoxic CD8 clonotypes in ibrutinib-treated CLL. Study-wide context: The subjects consisted of roughly twelve relapsed/refractory and more than 14 treatment-naive individuals, with approximately 18 IGHV unmutated. Partial response occurred in roughly 25 patients and complete response in 2; at median roughly 74 months, around 14 remained remitted and around 12 progressed. Each sample contained, on average, roughly 250,000 productive templates and 75,000 to 100,000 productive rearrangements. Whole-study findings and limits: Clonality went up at ibrutinib response and then declined back toward baseline at progression.

Comments on this clone: No antigen is known for it.

Germline CDR1 is MNHEY and CDR2 is SVGAGI. The length of the CDR3 is 15 residues. V dropped 6 bases and J dropped 3 bases, with 18 bases sitting between them. Produced via immunoSEQ multiplex PCR; TCRdb's table is partial and in-frame only. The sample has some 76,000 clones, approximately 87% seen once. The J gene is TRBJ2-7, the V gene TRBV6-5, with D possibly being TRBD2 (7 bases). This specimen was PBMCs, taken after 24 months of ibrutinib treatment. The receptor was isolated from a human donor with chronic lymphocytic leukemia. CDR3 sequence: CASRPGEGGIYEQYF. The CDR3 nucleotides read TGTGCCAGCAGGCCGGGGGAGGGGGGGATCTACGAGCAGTACTTC.